These 18 T cell receptor beta chains were sequenced from one sample in a study of OX40 agonist ivuxolimab in advanced cancers. Using immunoSEQ multiplex PCR, the repertoire was profiled, and TCRdb retains in-frame clones only, with some absent. The profile covers about 19,000 clones, with roughly 80% appearing a single time and about 33% taken by the ten largest. The sample here was CD4+ or CD8+ T cells sorted from blood, taken in a trial of the OX40 agonist ivuxolimab. All receptors derive from an adult with an advanced solid tumor such as melanoma, head and neck, liver or kidney cancer.

The chain joins TRBV13 to TRBJ2-1, with D uncertain. V gave up 1 base and J gave up 5 bases, with 3 bases separating them. Germline V lookup: CDR1 PRHDT, CDR2 FYEKMQ (reference sequence). There are 12 residues in the CDR3. CDR3 loop: CASSLVNNEQFF. CDR3 nucleotide sequence: TGTGCCAGCAGCTTAGTTAACAATGAGCAGTTCTTC.

This clone was counted between two and nine times. This sequence joins TRBV2 and TRBJ1-1; tentative D call: TRBD1 (5 bases). CDR3 length: 13 amino acids. Germline CDR1 reads SNHLY; CDR2 reads FYNNEI. The V end lost 3 bases, the J end lost 4 bases, and 9 bases lay between the germline ends. The CDR3 DNA follows: TGTGCCAGCAGTGACAGGGATGGCACTGAAGCTTTCTTT. Protein: CASSDRDGTEAFF.

The rearrangement joins TRBV9 to TRBJ2-1, with no clear D. The CDR3 is 16 amino acids. V lost 0 bases and J lost 4, with 14 bases in between. Per the germline V gene, CDR1 is SGDLS and CDR2 is YYNGEE. The CDR3 sequence is CASSVDRSLVYNEQFF. CDR3 nucleotide sequence: TGTGCCAGCAGCGTAGATCGTAGTCTAGTTTACAATGAGCAGTTCTTC.

This clone is labeled as medium-sized. The V and J genes are TRBV7-9 and TRBJ2-4; D remains ambiguous. The CDR3 has 12 amino acids. V gave up 2 bases and J gave up 6 bases, with 5 bases separating them. CDR1 and CDR2 from the germline V gene are SEHNR and FQNEAQ (reference sequence). The CDR3 region is CASSLQANIQYF. CDR3 coding DNA: TGTGCCAGCAGCTTACAGGCAAACATTCAGTACTTC.

CDR3: CASSLRDGNSPLHF. The CDR3 nucleotides read TGTGCCAGCAGCTTACGGGACGGCAATTCACCCCTCCACTTT. This chain joins TRBV7-8 and TRBJ1-6, with a possible D match to TRBD1 (5 bases). Germline CDR1 SGHVS, CDR2 FQNEAQ. The CDR3 is 14 amino acids. Trimming removed 2 bases from V and 7 bases from J, with 9 bases in between.

The V and J genes are TRBV6-5 and TRBJ2-5; 9 bases are shared with TRBD1. The length of the CDR3 is 15 residues. Germline V lookup: CDR1 MNHEY, CDR2 SVGAGI. V trimming: 4 bases; J trimming: 4 bases; junction bases outside the gene matches: 7. CDR3 sequence reads: CASSSRTGVGETQYF. The CDR3 bases are TGTGCCAGCAGTTCTCGGACAGGGGTAGGAGAGACCCAGTACTTC.

This clone was observed a single time. The rearrangement uses TRBV27 and TRBJ2-2; D is ambiguous. CDR1 is MNHEY, CDR2 SMNVEV, per germline (reference sequence). The ends were cut back, 0 bases at V and 5 bases at J, with 10 bases in the middle. The CDR3 has 15 residues. CDR3 in amino acids: CASSLSPGSTGELFF. In DNA, the CDR3 is TGTGCCAGCAGTTTATCGCCAGGATCGACCGGGGAGCTGTTTTTT.

This clone was detected only a few times. V is TRBV6-5 and J is TRBJ2-7; D gene uncertain. The CDR3 runs 14 residues. Trimming took off 5 bases at V and 7 bases at J, with 18 bases between the two ends. Germline loops: CDR1 MNHEY, CDR2 SVGAGI. The CDR3 loop is CASSDPLPPAEQYF. In nucleotides, the CDR3 is TGTGCCAGCAGTGATCCCCTCCCTCCGGCGGAGCAGTACTTC.

The rearrangement uses TRBV7-2 and TRBJ1-2; D not certain. This CDR3 region has 12 residues. Germline-derived CDR1 and CDR2 are SGHTA and FQGNSA. V was shortened by 5 bases and J by 3 bases, with 7 bases between the two germline ends. CDR3 in amino acids: CASSPDHYGYTF. DNA of the CDR3: TGTGCCAGCAGCCCTGACCACTATGGCTACACCTTC.

This clone was detected only once. This chain uses TRBV7-9 with TRBJ2-1; 14 bases are shared with TRBD2. Trimming cost V 4 bases and J 3 bases; bases outside gene matches: 5. The CDR3 has 17 residues. Germline V gene lookup returns CDR1 SEHNR and CDR2 FQNEAQ (reference sequence). Written as DNA, the CDR3 is TGTGCCAGCAGCTCGGGGACTAGCGGGAGAGGCTACAATGAGCAGTTCTTC. Amino acid sequence: CASSSGTSGRGYNEQFF.

The table lists this clone with a few counts. The rearrangement joins TRBV5-1 to TRBJ1-5; D uncertain. Per the germline V gene, CDR1 is SGHRS and CDR2 is YFSETQ. This CDR3 comprises 13 residues. Trimming took 0 bases from V and 7 from J, leaving 8 bases between them. CDR3 in DNA: TGCGCCAGCAGCTTGGCCGGAGGACAGCCCCAGCATTTT. Amino acid sequence: CASSLAGGQPQHF.

The rearrangement joins TRBV6-5 to TRBJ1-6, with D unclear. The germline CDR1 and CDR2 sequences are MNHEY and SVGAGI. Deletions cut 2 bases from V and 8 bases from J, with 4 bases between. This CDR3 region has 12 residues. This CDR3 is CASSYVDSPLHF. In DNA, the CDR3 is TGTGCCAGCAGTTACGTTGATTCACCCCTCCACTTT.

This clone has more than one count but fewer than ten. The chain has TRBV4-3 and TRBJ2-7; 7 bases map to TRBD1. V shed 0 bases and J 3 bases; nucleotides not matched to a gene: 11. The CDR3 runs 17 residues. Germline V gives CDR1 LGHNA, CDR2 YSLEER. For the CDR3, the DNA is TGCGCCAGCAGCCAAGAAGACGGGGCAGGGGGTTTCTACGAGCAGTACTTC. It specifies CASSQEDGAGGFYEQYF.

The chain recombines TRBV9 with TRBJ1-2; 9 bases are a match to TRBD1. This CDR3 contains 15 residues. V lost 6 bases and J lost 3; bases outside the gene matches: 9. Germline lookup yields CDR1 SGDLS and CDR2 YYNGEE. As DNA, the CDR3 is TGTGCCAGCACCGCAGGGACAGGGATGGACTATGGCTACACCTTC. Translating it yields CASTAGTGMDYGYTF.

This sequence joins TRBV27 and TRBJ1-1; 8 nucleotides line up with TRBD1. The CDR3 loop spans 16 amino acids. From germline, CDR1 is MNHEY and CDR2 SMNVEV (reference sequence). Trimming at V came to 1 base and at J to 1 base, leaving 5 bases not matched to a gene. This CDR3 reads CASSLYLGTGNTEAFF. The CDR3 DNA follows: TGTGCCAGCAGTTTATACCTCGGGACAGGGAACACTGAAGCTTTCTTT.

The chain carries TRBV27 and TRBJ1-3, with D unresolved. This CDR3 region has 15 residues. The V end lost 2 bases, the J end lost 0 bases, and 8 bases lay between the germline ends. Germline V gene sequence: CDR1 MNHEY, CDR2 SMNVEV (reference sequence). CDR3 sequence: CASSLVPTSGNTIYF. The CDR3 region has the DNA TGTGCCAGCAGTTTAGTACCCACCTCTGGAAACACCATATATTTT.

The J gene is TRBJ1-5, the V gene TRBV21-1. TRBV21-1 is a listed pseudogene. CDR3 size: 14 residues. The CDR3: CAGPTDLSNQPQHF. The CDR3 nucleotides are TGTGCCGGGCCTACGGACCTCAGCAATCAGCCCCAGCATTTT.

The rearrangement uses TRBV27 and TRBJ1-1; 7 nucleotides align to TRBD1. With V trimmed by 2 bases and J by 0 bases, 0 bases remained unmatched. This CDR3 has 14 amino acids. The V gene's germline CDR1 is MNHEY and CDR2 SMNVEV (reference sequence). The CDR3 sequence: CASSLQGVNTEAFF. CDR3 nucleotides: TGTGCCAGCAGTTTACAGGGGGTGAACACTGAAGCTTTCTTT.